This T cell receptor (beta chain) was found in a study of identical twins. Study outcomes and limitations: Carriage of fewer insertions was seen in abundant cord blood beta clonotypes, whereas memory repertoires showed none.

One entry per CDR3 protein, called by TCRdb with MiXCR from the 5' RACE reads. Here the sample spans 500,000 to 550,000 distinct CDR3 sequences, around 24% being singletons. The germline V gene has CDR1 LGHDT and CDR2 YNNKEL (reference sequence). V was clipped by 6 bases and J by 0 bases; unmatched bases: 7. The CDR3 spans 15 residues. With respect to this clonotype: Its antigen is currently unknown.

The same sample was also used in a study of yellow fever vaccine responses in identical twins.

The source material was CD4+ T cells sorted from blood. This receptor was taken from a woman aged 18-29 years in good health. The V call is TRBV3-1, the J call TRBJ1-1; 7 nucleotides match TRBD1. The CDR3 region is CASRRTTGVNTEAFF. CDR3 sequence (DNA): TGTGCCAGCAGGAGGACTACAGGGGTGAACACTGAAGCTTTCTTT.